This is a list of T cell receptor beta chains from one sample in a study of CD4+ T cells in melanoma. Sequenced by immunoSEQ multiplex PCR; TCRdb stores in-frame clones only, minus some. The sample yields 40,000 to 50,000 clones, 75% to 90% seen once. The sequencing sample was made of peripheral blood. Receptors were obtained from a human donor with melanoma. CDR3s include the opening cysteine and the closing phenylalanine or tryptophan. A D gene is named only where the DNA matches it firmly. Rows may omit the clone size; those that give it use once, few, many or a size class.

TGTGCCAGTAGACGGACTAGCGGGGGGGCACCTATTAGCACAGATACGCAGTATTTT	CASRRTSGGAPISTDTQYF	TRBV19	NA	TRBJ2-3	TRBD2
TGTGCCAGCACTCCAGGGGCTCTCGAGCAGTACTTC	CASTPGALEQYF	TRBV6-1	NA	TRBJ2-7	NA
TGTGCCAGCAGCTTAGATGTGCAGGGGATGCAAGAGACCCAGTACTTC	CASSLDVQGMQETQYF	TRBV7-2	NA	TRBJ2-5	NA
TGTGCCAGCAGCTTAGCGGGAGGGGGGTCGACTAACTATGGCTACACCTTC	CASSLAGGGSTNYGYTF	TRBV7-9	NA	TRBJ1-2	NA
TGTGCCAGCAGCTTAGTCAGGGGATCCTATAATTCACCCCTCCACTTT	CASSLVRGSYNSPLHF	TRBV7-9	NA	TRBJ1-6	NA
TGTGCCAGCAAGGGATTCGGGGGAGGGGGTTCACCCCTCCACTTT	CASKGFGGGGSPLHF	TRBV6-5	NA	TRBJ1-6	NA
TGTGCCAGCTCACCAGACGGATCCTACGAGCAGTACTTC	CASSPDGSYEQYF	TRBV18	NA	TRBJ2-7	NA
TGTGCCAGCAGCAGCGACAGGGGAACTAGCAATCAGCCCCAGCATTTT	CASSSDRGTSNQPQHF	TRBV21-1	NA	TRBJ1-5	NA
TGTGCCAGTAGTGCCCTTTATGGTAGCAATCAGCCCCAGCATTTT	CASSALYGSNQPQHF	TRBV19	NA	TRBJ1-5	NA
TGTGCCAGCAGCCTTATGAGCTCTGGAAACACCATATATTTT	CASSLMSSGNTIYF	TRBV7-9	NA	TRBJ1-3	NA
TGTGCCTGGAGTGCCCCGTGGGCTGGAAACACCATATATTTT	CAWSAPWAGNTIYF	TRBV30	NA	TRBJ1-3	NA
TGTGCCAGCAGCCCTCGACAGAGGGGGCCCCAGCATTTT	CASSPRQRGPQHF	TRBV11-2	NA	TRBJ1-5	NA
TGCGCCAGCAGCTTGGATGTACAGGATGAAGCTTTCTTT	CASSLDVQDEAFF	TRBV5-1	NA	TRBJ1-1	NA
TGTGCCAGCAGTTACGGACAGGGGCTGGAGACCCAGTACTTC	CASSYGQGLETQYF	TRBV6-5	NA	TRBJ2-5	TRBD1
TGTGCCAGCAGTTATACGAATGACCCAAATAACTATGGCTACACCTTC	CASSYTNDPNNYGYTF	TRBV6-5	NA	TRBJ1-2	NA
TGTGCCAGTTGGGGGGGCCCCCAAGAGACCCAGTACTTC	CASWGGPQETQYF	TRBV19	NA	TRBJ2-5	NA
TGTGCCAGCAGCCCTGTATTTCGACAGGATCTTAACTATGGCTACACCTTC	CASSPVFRQDLNYGYTF	TRBV28	NA	TRBJ1-2	NA
TGTGCCTGGATCGAGGGGAGGGCTGAAGCTTTCTTT	CAWIEGRAEAFF	TRBV30	few	TRBJ1-1	NA
TGTGCCAGCAGCGTAGGTTTTCGGGGTCGATCGAAAGAGACCCAGTACTTC	CASSVGFRGRSKETQYF	TRBV9	NA	TRBJ2-5	NA
TGTGCCAGTAGCCCTTGGGACATGAACACTGAAGCTTTCTTT	CASSPWDMNTEAFF	TRBV19	NA	TRBJ1-1	NA
TGTGCCAGCAGCTTAGTCTTAGGGGGCCTTTCCTACGAGCAGTACTTC	CASSLVLGGLSYEQYF	TRBV7-8	NA	TRBJ2-7	TRBD1
TGTGCCAGCAGTCCGGGACAGGGACTATACGAGCAGTACTTC	CASSPGQGLYEQYF	TRBV6-5	NA	TRBJ2-7	TRBD1
TGTGCCAGCAGTTTCGGAGGGACCCGCGGCTACACCTTC	CASSFGGTRGYTF	TRBV27	NA	TRBJ1-2	NA
TGTGCCAGCAGCTCCTTCGGCCGGGACAGTGGGTCAGAGACCCAGTACTTC	CASSSFGRDSGSETQYF	TRBV5-4	once	TRBJ2-5	TRBD1
TGTGCCAGCAGCCCCGGACAGGGATCCTACGAGCAGTACTTC	CASSPGQGSYEQYF	TRBV6-1	NA	TRBJ2-7	TRBD1
TGCAGCGCGGGACAGGGAGTGTCAGATACGCAGTATTTT	CSAGQGVSDTQYF	TRBV29-1	NA	TRBJ2-3	TRBD1
TGTGCCAGCTCACCCCTGAGCAGGCCCTACGAGCAGTACTTC	CASSPLSRPYEQYF	TRBV18	NA	TRBJ2-7	NA
TGTGCCAGCAGTCCAGACCTCACGCGCACAGATACGCAGTATTTT	CASSPDLTRTDTQYF	TRBV25-1	once	TRBJ2-3	NA